Listed below are T cell receptor beta chains from one sample, sequenced in a study of monozygotic twins with inflammatory bowel disease. TCRdb derives one entry per CDR3 protein from the 5' RACE reads, leaving out DNA. Reported are approximately 210,000 distinct CDR3 sequences; the ten largest clones contain roughly 7.5%. Sequencing was done on a sample of blood. The receptors derive from a human donor with ulcerative colitis or Crohn's disease, or a healthy co-twin of an affected twin (not recorded which). The CDR3 runs from the conserved cysteine through the conserved F or W.

CDR3	J	V
CASSSLLGTGYSGANVLTF	TRBJ2-6	TRBV28
CASSQEPGQFMYGQYF	TRBJ2-3	TRBV4-1
CASSEWRAGGAEQYF	TRBJ2-7	TRBV25-1
CASSPRLAGGTETQYF	TRBJ2-3	TRBV3-1
CANSLEHIETQYF	TRBJ2-5	TRBV7-9
CASRTGTGHTGELFF	TRBJ2-2	TRBV5-5
CASSVQGPNTEAFF	TRBJ1-1	TRBV5-8
CSVGLLLNLNNEQFF	TRBJ2-1	TRBV29-1
CASSRIWADEQYF	TRBJ2-7	TRBV5-8
CASSPGLGTARYEQYF	TRBJ2-7	TRBV7-9
CASSLGLAGGLVETQYF	TRBJ2-5	TRBV7-2
CASRPGTLNQETQYF	TRBJ2-5	TRBV6-2/TRBV6-3
CASSLVLRTYNEQFF	TRBJ2-1	TRBV7-8
CAIRDRGKYEQYF	TRBJ2-7	TRBV2
CASSESDPGNQPQHF	TRBJ1-5	TRBV6-1
CASSSDRGYRLYTF	TRBJ1-2	TRBV5-1
CASRWGPLEQETQYF	TRBJ2-5	TRBV11-2
CASSLGTSGPGGGQYF	TRBJ2-3	TRBV3-1
CASSTSQGTYGYTF	TRBJ1-2	TRBV6-6
CASSLIGRGDEQYF	TRBJ2-7	TRBV7-3
CASRPDSLLTGELFF	TRBJ2-2	TRBV5-1
CASSSGTANSPLHF	TRBJ1-6	TRBV28
CASSLVLVGTGTNYGYTF	TRBJ1-2	TRBV12-3/TRBV12-4
CASSLSYQATEAFF	TRBJ1-1	TRBV3-1
CAWSVPGSGNEQFF	TRBJ2-1	TRBV30
CASPPGPHKNTGELFF	TRBJ2-2	TRBV11-2
CATSDPASTGELFF	TRBJ2-2	TRBV24-1
CSARIQGAAYEQYF	TRBJ2-7	TRBV20-1
CASSQEGQDPDTQYF	TRBJ2-3	TRBV4-2
CSARVNREGYEQYF	TRBJ2-7	TRBV20-1
CAINGGEAGTGELFF	TRBJ2-2	TRBV28